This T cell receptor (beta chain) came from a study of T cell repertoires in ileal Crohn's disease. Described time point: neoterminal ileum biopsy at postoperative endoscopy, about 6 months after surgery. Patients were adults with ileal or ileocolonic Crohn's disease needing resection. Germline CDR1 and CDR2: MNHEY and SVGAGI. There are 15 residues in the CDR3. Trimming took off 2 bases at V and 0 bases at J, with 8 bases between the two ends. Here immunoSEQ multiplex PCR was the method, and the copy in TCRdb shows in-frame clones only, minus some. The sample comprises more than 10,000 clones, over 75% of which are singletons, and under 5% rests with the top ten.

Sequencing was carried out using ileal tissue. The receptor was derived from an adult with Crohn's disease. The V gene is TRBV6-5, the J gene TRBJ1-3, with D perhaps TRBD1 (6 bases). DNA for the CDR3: TGTGCCAGCAGTTACGGGGGCAGCTCTGGAAACACCATATATTTT. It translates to CASSYGGSSGNTIYF.